Sequencing of this T cell receptor (beta chain) was carried out in a study of T cell repertoires in cytomegalovirus infection. CDR1 SGDLS and CDR2 YYNGEE come from the germline V gene. V lost 0 bases and J lost 2, with 7 bases in between. CDR3 length equals 14 residues. A word on this clonotype: Antigen specificity is unknown.

TCRdb reanalysed the reads using MiXCR and keeps one entry per CDR3 protein. The top ten clones hold around 15% of a sample with approximately 990,000 distinct CDR3 sequences, around 30% of them seen once. The sequence was collected from a human donor in good health (CMV status not recorded). Some clones in this sample may be carry-over from other donors' samples. V and J are TRBV9 and TRBJ2-3, with D unclear. Material: cultured CD8+ T cells from PBMCs, obtained from culture after CMV antigen stimulation. This CDR3 is CASSVAKFTDTQYF. DNA for the CDR3: TGTGCCAGCAGCGTAGCTAAGTTCACAGATACGCAGTATTTT.